One sample yielded the 13 T cell receptor beta chains listed below, sequenced in a study of blood T cell repertoires in COVID-19. This table comes from immunoSEQ multiplex PCR, and its TCRdb copy is limited to in-frame clones, with some not included. The table shows approximately 260,000 clones, with nearly 90% occurring only once. Sequences were obtained from PBMCs or T cells enriched from blood (not recorded which). The origin of the receptors is a woman between 55 and 75 years old who had recovered from COVID-19.

The chain recombines TRBV7-8 with TRBJ2-4; maybe TRBD2 (6 bases). Trimming took off 4 bases at V and 9 bases at J, with 16 bases between the two ends. The CDR3 runs 14 residues. CDR1 and CDR2 (germline): SGHVS, FQNEAQ. CDR3 loop: CASSSRDLGGIQYF. CDR3 nucleotides: TGTGCCAGCAGCTCTAGGGACTTGGGGGGCATTCAGTACTTC.

The chain employs TRBV2 and TRBJ2-5, with 7 bases lining up with TRBD2. CDR3 length: 15 amino acids. J lost 3 bases, V lost 7 bases, and 11 bases had no gene match. Germline CDR1 reads SNHLY; CDR2 reads FYNNEI. The CDR3 here is CASISNAGVEETQYF. CDR3 bases: TGTGCCAGCATTTCTAATGCGGGAGTAGAAGAGACCCAGTACTTC.

The gene calls are TRBV6-5 and TRBJ1-5, with no clear D. The V gene's germline CDR1 is MNHEY and CDR2 SVGAGI. The CDR3 covers 13 residues. V was cut by 4 bases and J by 6 bases, with 10 bases left in between. CDR3 in amino acids: CASSFDRAQPQHF. The CDR3 DNA is TGTGCCAGCAGTTTTGATAGAGCTCAGCCCCAGCATTTT.

The chain uses TRBV2 and TRBJ1-5; the match to TRBD1 covers 7 bases. J gave up 0 bases and V 5 bases, and 7 bases lay outside the gene matches. CDR1 SNHLY and CDR2 FYNNEI come from the germline V gene. The CDR3 is 16 residues long. The DNA for the CDR3 is TGTGCCAGCAGTCCATCGGACAGGCCTAGCAATCAGCCCCAGCATTTT. Translation gives CASSPSDRPSNQPQHF.

The J gene is TRBJ1-1, the V gene TRBV7-9; D gene ambiguous. The CDR3 is made up of 15 amino acids. Germline CDR1 and CDR2: SEHNR and FQNEAQ (reference sequence). V lost 5 bases to trimming and J lost 4 bases, with 17 bases between them. The DNA of the CDR3 is TGTGCCAGCAGCGGCGGTGGTTCACTCGTCACTGAAGCTTTCTTT. Protein sequence: CASSGGGSLVTEAFF.

The chain has TRBV11-2 and TRBJ1-2; the D is unclear. Per germline, CDR1 SGHAT and CDR2 FQNNGV. V lost 3 bases, J lost 4 bases, and 12 bases lay in between. The CDR3 totals 14 residues. CDR3 in amino acids: CASSFWESAYGYTF. In DNA, the CDR3 is TGTGCCAGCAGCTTCTGGGAGTCAGCCTATGGCTACACCTTC.

This clone turned up a few times. The V call is TRBV29-1, the J call TRBJ1-2, with 8 bases lining up with TRBD1. V lost 5 bases, J lost 7 bases, and 9 bases stayed unmatched. The CDR3 runs to 13 residues. Germline assignment: CDR1 SQVTM and CDR2 ANQGSEA. The chain's CDR3 is CSVLRGQASGYTF. The CDR3, as DNA: TGCAGCGTTCTCAGGGGGCAGGCGAGTGGCTACACCTTC.

The chain links TRBV4-1 to TRBJ2-2, with D perhaps TRBD2 (6 bases). The CDR3 covers 15 residues. Per germline, CDR1 MGHRA and CDR2 YSYEKL. V gave up 4 bases and J gave up 2 bases, with 11 bases separating them. CDR3 DNA sequence: TGCGCCAGCAGCCGAGGGACTTTTAACACCGGGGAGCTGTTTTTT. Translating it yields CASSRGTFNTGELFF.

V usage is TRBV27 and J usage is TRBJ2-3, with 9 bases identical to TRBD1. The CDR3 is 15 amino acids. Trimming removed 5 bases from V and 8 bases from J; junction bases left unmatched: 11. The germline V gene has CDR1 MNHEY and CDR2 SMNVEV (reference sequence). CDR3 sequence: CASSLPGTGKGTQYF. The CDR3, as DNA: TGTGCCAGCAGTCTCCCCGGGACAGGGAAGGGTACGCAGTATTTT.

This chain uses TRBV11-3 with TRBJ2-3; 12 nucleotides match TRBD2. CDR1 and CDR2 from the germline V gene are SGHNT and YENEEA. V trimming: 5 bases; J trimming: 4 bases; junction bases outside the gene matches: 7. The CDR3 has 16 amino acids. The CDR3 DNA sequence: TGTGCCAGCAGCCCCCGGACTAGCGGGGTTTCAGATACGCAGTATTTT. Translation: CASSPRTSGVSDTQYF.

The chain is built from TRBV10-3 and TRBJ1-6; TRBD1 matches at 7 bases. Germline trimming cut 6 bases from V and 9 bases from J; bases unmatched to any gene: 11. The CDR3 extends over 15 amino acids. From germline, CDR1 is ENHRY and CDR2 SYGVKD. The CDR3 nucleotides read TGTGCCATCAGCCACTCTAATAGACAGGGTTCACCCCTCCACTTT. This gives the protein CAISHSNRQGSPLHF.

The chain couples TRBV2 to TRBJ2-5, with a tentative D call TRBD1 (5 bases). V lost 4 bases to trimming and J lost 3 bases, with 9 bases between them. The CDR3 consists of 13 residues. The germline V gene encodes CDR1 SNHLY and CDR2 FYNNEI. The CDR3 coding sequence is TGTGCCAGCAGTGTCTCGGACAAAGAGACCCAGTACTTC. Amino acids: CASSVSDKETQYF. The complete variable domain, with remaining parts taken from reference TRBV2 and TRBJ2-5, reads EPEVTQTPSHQVTQMGQEVILRCVPISNHLYFYWYRQILGQKVEFLVSFYNNEISEKSEIFDDQFSVERPDGSNFTLKIRSTKLEDSAMYFCASSVSDKETQYFGPGTRLLVL.

The V gene is TRBV5-5, the J gene TRBJ1-1; 8 positions agree with TRBD1. Germline V gene data show CDR1 as SGHKS and CDR2 as YYEKEE (reference sequence). The ends lost 4 bases at V and 1 base at J; junction bases unmatched: 12. CDR3 size: 17 residues. In DNA form, the CDR3 reads TGTGCCAGCAGCGAGACAGGGGACCTATTCTCGAACACTGAAGCTTTCTTT. Translated, it gives CASSETGDLFSNTEAFF.